Below are 30 T cell receptor beta chains sequenced from a single sample in a study of CD8 T cells in Susac syndrome (dated by TCRdb to the late 2010s). The receptor library was made with the immunoSEQ multiplex PCR assay. RNA was extracted using the RNeasy kit, and roughly 0.45 to 1 microgram was reverse transcribed with random hexamers. TCRdb reran the public reads through fastp at Q25 and MiXCR, keeping productive beta chains. All rows with the same CDR3 protein become a single entry with the most common DNA and genes. The sample table contains over 350,000 distinct CDR3 sequences; only one count was recorded for around 85% of them. The ten most abundant clones make up more than 0.09% of the sample. Sequenced material: CD8+ T cells from PBMCs. The receptors were sampled from a human donor with multiple sclerosis.

This clonotype was recorded once. This chain uses TRBV11-2 with TRBJ2-5; 9 bases fit TRBD1. This CDR3 is 16 amino acids long. Germline-derived CDR1 and CDR2 are SGHAT and FQNNGV. V lost 1 base, J lost 5 bases, and 8 bases stayed unmatched. The CDR3 region has the DNA TGTGCCAGCAGCTTAGTAGGACAGGGGAGGTGGGAGACCCAGTACTTC. This gives the protein CASSLVGQGRWETQYF. The full variable domain, its missing parts supplied by reference TRBV11-2 and TRBJ2-5, is EAGVAQSPRYKIIEKRQSVAFWCNPISGHATLYWYQQILGQGPKLLIQFQNNGVVDDSQLPKDRFSAERLKGVDSTLKIQPAKLEDSAVYLCASSLVGQGRWETQYFGPGTRLLVL.

This chain connects TRBV28 to TRBJ2-7; either TRBD1 or TRBD2 may supply D (5 bases each). V gave up 6 bases and J gave up 5 bases, with 23 bases separating them. Germline CDR1 reads MDHEN; CDR2 reads SYDVKM. The CDR3 covers 16 residues. DNA of the CDR3: TGTGCCAGCAGCGGACTCCGGGACCCCCCTTATGACGAGCAGTACTTC. Protein sequence: CASSGLRDPPYDEQYF. Supplemented by reference TRBV28 and TRBJ2-7, the full variable domain reads DVKVTQSSRYLVKRTGEKVFLECVQDMDHENMFWYRQDPGLGLRLIYFSYDVKMKEKGDIPEGYSVSREKKERFSLILESASTNQTSMYLCASSGLRDPPYDEQYFGPGTRLTVT.

This clonotype was observed a single time. V and J are TRBV29-1 and TRBJ2-7; 7 bases agree with TRBD1. The CDR3 has 15 amino acids. Trimming removed 1 base from V and 0 bases from J; junction bases left unmatched: 6. Per the germline V gene, CDR1 is SQVTM and CDR2 is ANQGSEA. CDR3 amino acids: CSVEGAGGTSYEQYF. The DNA for the CDR3 is TGCAGCGTTGAAGGGGCAGGGGGAACCTCCTACGAGCAGTACTTC.

J is TRBJ2-7 and V is TRBV6-6; D is perhaps TRBD2 (6 bases). This CDR3 region has 14 residues. V lost 1 base, J lost 2 bases, and 9 bases lay in between. Per the germline V gene, CDR1 is MNHNY and CDR2 is SVGAGI (reference sequence). CDR3 sequence reads: CASSYFGGTYEQYF. For the CDR3, the DNA is TGTGCCAGCAGTTACTTCGGCGGGACCTACGAGCAGTACTTC.

This rearrangement joins TRBV6-5 to TRBJ2-1; D unclear. The CDR3 is 19 residues long. The germline V gene has CDR1 MNHEY and CDR2 SVGAGI. Trimming stripped 2 bases from V and 4 bases from J, with 24 bases between. CDR3 coding DNA: TGTGCCAGCAGTTACCTCTTGTTTGTTCGGAACGGCGTATACAATGAGCAGTTCTTC. Encoded protein: CASSYLLFVRNGVYNEQFF.

This chain connects TRBV6-5 to TRBJ2-2, with 8 nucleotides matching TRBD2. From germline, CDR1 is MNHEY and CDR2 SVGAGI. Germline trimming cut 7 bases from V and 6 bases from J; bases unmatched to any gene: 10. The CDR3 consists of 15 residues. The CDR3 loop reads CASTNAGGGPGELFF. For the CDR3, the DNA is TGTGCCAGCACCAACGCGGGAGGAGGACCCGGGGAGCTGTTTTTT.

The V and J genes are TRBV30 and TRBJ1-1; D is unclear. CDR3 size: 13 residues. CDR1 and CDR2 (germline): GTSNPN, SVGIG (reference sequence). Trimming stripped 1 base from V and 3 bases from J, with 9 bases between. The CDR3: CAWSGQTYTEAFF. The CDR3, as DNA: TGTGCCTGGAGTGGTCAGACATACACTGAAGCTTTCTTT.

The rearrangement uses TRBV2 and TRBJ2-1; a possible D gene is TRBD2 (7 bases). Germline assignment: CDR1 SNHLY and CDR2 FYNNEI. The CDR3 has 17 residues. Trimming cost V 5 bases and J 8 bases, with 25 bases left between them. The CDR3, as DNA: TGTGCCAGCAGTAGGGAGGGCGGGGGCGAGTTTCTCGATGAGCAGTTCTTC. Amino acids: CASSREGGGEFLDEQFF.

The rearrangement joins TRBV29-1 to TRBJ2-1, with 10 bases matching TRBD2. This CDR3 is 16 amino acids long. From germline, CDR1 is SQVTM and CDR2 ANQGSEA. Germline trimming cut 4 bases from V and 0 bases from J; bases unmatched to any gene: 6. The CDR3 region is CSVGTSGMSSYNEQFF. In DNA form, the CDR3 reads TGCAGCGTTGGCACTAGCGGGATGAGCTCCTACAATGAGCAGTTCTTC.

This clonotype came up a few times. The gene calls are TRBV5-1 and TRBJ2-1, with 7 bases lining up with TRBD2. The germline V gene has CDR1 SGHRS and CDR2 YFSETQ. The CDR3 runs 15 residues. V dropped 1 base and J dropped 12; count of bases not matched to a gene: 13. The CDR3 nucleotides are TGCGCCAGCAGCTTGAGGGGACCGCAACCGGGGGGGCAGTTCTTC. It encodes CASSLRGPQPGGQFF.

The chain employs TRBV30 and TRBJ2-5; TRBD1 aligns across 7 bases. Trimming at V came to 4 bases and at J to 4 bases, leaving 6 bases not matched to a gene. The CDR3 length is 13 residues. Per germline, CDR1 GTSNPN and CDR2 SVGIG (reference sequence). As DNA, the CDR3 is TGTGCCTGGAACCGACAGGGTCGAGAGACCCAGTACTTC. Protein: CAWNRQGRETQYF.

The chain employs TRBV12-3 or TRBV12-4 and TRBJ2-1; 7 bases map to TRBD2. This CDR3 is built from 12 residues. With 4 bases clipped from V and 10 bases from J, the junction kept 4 bases outside the gene matches. In DNA form, the CDR3 reads TGTGCCAGCAGTTATGAGGGAGGGGAGCAGTTCTTC. Translated, it gives CASSYEGGEQFF.

The rearrangement joins TRBV7-9 to TRBJ2-1; D might be TRBD2 (6 bases). The germline V gene encodes CDR1 SEHNR and CDR2 FQNEAQ (reference sequence). The CDR3 covers 12 residues. Trimming took 1 base from V and 12 from J, leaving 10 bases between them. This CDR3 reads CASSLVPGGQFF. Written as DNA, the CDR3 is TGTGCCAGCAGCTTAGTTCCCGGGGGGCAGTTCTTC. The whole variable domain, remainder taken from reference TRBV7-9 and TRBJ2-1, is DTGVSQNPRHKITKRGQNVTFRCDPISEHNRLYWYRQTLGQGPEFLTYFQNEAQLEKSRLLSDRFSAERPKGSFSTLEIQRTEQGDSAMYLCASSLVPGGQFFGPGTRLTVL.

The J gene is TRBJ1-2, the V gene TRBV19; 7 positions agree with TRBD1. There are 12 residues in the CDR3. In germline, CDR1 is LNHDA, CDR2 SQIVND (reference sequence). The junction had 1 base not matched to a gene; V was cut back by 6 bases and J by 3 bases. The CDR3 is CASRTGDYGYTF. In DNA, the CDR3 is TGTGCCAGTAGAACAGGGGACTATGGCTACACCTTC. The whole variable domain, remainder taken from reference TRBV19 and TRBJ1-2, is DGGITQSPKYLFRKEGQNVTLSCEQNLNHDAMYWYRQDPGQGLRLIYYSQIVNDFQKGDIAEGYSVSREKKESFPLTVTSAQKNPTAFYLCASRTGDYGYTFGSGTRLTVV.

V usage is TRBV20-1 and J usage is TRBJ1-1; D uncertain. The CDR3 totals 15 residues. Germline lookup yields CDR1 DFQATT and CDR2 SNEGSKA (reference sequence). CDR3 in DNA: TGCAGGGCGAGTTCGGGGAGGGAGGGGAACACTGAAGCTTTCTTT. Protein: CRASSGREGNTEAFF.

The chain is built from TRBV13 and TRBJ2-5; D remains ambiguous. The V and J ends lost 5 bases and 4 bases respectively, with 14 bases between them. Germline-derived CDR1 and CDR2 are PRHDT and FYEKMQ (reference sequence). The CDR3 is made up of 14 amino acids. CDR3 DNA sequence: TGTGCCAGCAGCACGGCCGGGCCTGTAGAGACCCAGTACTTC. As protein: CASSTAGPVETQYF. The full variable domain, in which reference TRBV13 and TRBJ2-5 provide the parts outside the CDR3, is AAGVIQSPRHLIKEKRETATLKCYPIPRHDTVYWYQQGPGQDPQFLISFYEKMQSDKGSIPDRFSAQQFSDYHSELNMSSLELGDSALYFCASSTAGPVETQYFGPGTRLLVL.

This chain connects TRBV6-5 to TRBJ1-2, with 7 bases matching TRBD1. Germline values: CDR1 MNHEY, CDR2 SVGAGI. Germline trimming cut 5 bases from V and 4 bases from J; bases unmatched to any gene: 4. This CDR3 has 13 residues. The CDR3 region has the DNA TGTGCCAGCAGTCCGGACAGGACCTATGGCTACACCTTC. Amino acids: CASSPDRTYGYTF.

The chain recombines TRBV15 with TRBJ2-7; 7 bases agree with TRBD1. Germline values: CDR1 LNHNV, CDR2 YYDKDF (reference sequence). V shed 6 bases, J shed 2 bases, and the junction held 10 bases outside the gene matches. CDR3 length: 15 residues. The CDR3 sequence: CATSTRQGSAYEQYF. DNA of the CDR3: TGTGCCACCAGTACGAGACAGGGAAGTGCCTACGAGCAGTACTTC.

This sequence joins TRBV6-4 and TRBJ2-7, with TRBD2 matching 10 bases. CDR1 and CDR2 from the germline V gene are MRHNA and SNTAGT. Trimming cost V 7 bases and J 3 bases; bases outside gene matches: 12. The CDR3 contains 16 residues. The DNA of the CDR3 is TGTGCCAGCACCTTGGGGCTAGCGGGAGTCTTCTACGAGCAGTACTTC. This translates into CASTLGLAGVFYEQYF.

The chain recombines TRBV7-9 with TRBJ1-4, with D perhaps matching TRBD1 (5 bases). Germline lookup yields CDR1 SEHNR and CDR2 FQNEAQ (reference sequence). Trimming pared 5 bases from V and 7 bases from J, leaving 14 bases between. The CDR3 spans 14 residues. The CDR3 DNA reads as TGTGCCAGCAGCCAAATGCAGGGAAGTGAAAAACTGTTTTTT. Its protein is CASSQMQGSEKLFF. Complete variable domain (other parts from reference TRBV7-9 and TRBJ1-4): DTGVSQNPRHKITKRGQNVTFRCDPISEHNRLYWYRQTLGQGPEFLTYFQNEAQLEKSRLLSDRFSAERPKGSFSTLEIQRTEQGDSAMYLCASSQMQGSEKLFFGSGTQLSVL.

This clonotype was recorded once. The CDR3 spells CASSHVGGANVLTF. In DNA form, the CDR3 reads TGTGCCAGCAGCCACGTGGGCGGGGCCAACGTCCTGACTTTC. J is TRBJ2-6 and V is TRBV3-1; D is uncertain. Germline V gene data show CDR1 as LGHDT and CDR2 as YNNKEL (reference sequence). The CDR3 length is 14 residues. V dropped 3 bases and J dropped 4 bases, with 7 bases sitting between them.

The chain carries TRBV12-3 or TRBV12-4 and TRBJ2-3, with 7 positions matching TRBD1. With V trimmed by 5 bases and J by 6 bases, 8 bases remained unmatched. The CDR3 extends over 14 amino acids. CDR3 region: CASSPPDRADTQYF. The CDR3 DNA reads TGTGCCAGCAGTCCTCCCGACAGGGCCGATACGCAGTATTTT.

The J gene is TRBJ2-2, the V gene TRBV9, with D possibly being TRBD2 (6 bases). CDR3 length: 16 amino acids. The germline CDR1 and CDR2 sequences are SGDLS and YYNGEE. The ends were cut back, 0 bases at V and 5 bases at J, with 14 bases in the middle. The CDR3: CASSVEGSGPTGELFF. CDR3 DNA: TGTGCCAGCAGCGTAGAGGGTAGCGGTCCGACCGGGGAGCTGTTTTTT.

The chain recombines TRBV7-8 with TRBJ1-3; the D is unclear. Germline loops: CDR1 SGHVS, CDR2 FQNEAQ. The ends were cut back, 5 bases at V and 4 bases at J, with 15 bases in the middle. The CDR3 consists of 15 residues. This CDR3 reads CASSEVFDRGNTIYF. Here the CDR3 DNA reads TGTGCCAGCAGCGAGGTATTCGACCGAGGAAACACCATATATTTT.

J is TRBJ2-7 and V is TRBV27; the D is unclear. Trimming shortened V by 5 bases and J by 3 bases, and 14 bases separated the two germline ends. Germline CDR1 is MNHEY and CDR2 is SMNVEV (reference sequence). This CDR3 has 14 amino acids. Here the CDR3 reads CASSAQARYYEQYF. CDR3 nucleotide sequence: TGTGCCAGCAGTGCGCAAGCCCGGTACTACGAGCAGTACTTC.

The CDR3 bases are TGTGCCAGCAGCGTAGAGACCTTCCTGCCCTACAATGAGCAGTTCTTC. Translating it yields CASSVETFLPYNEQFF. The chain joins TRBV9 to TRBJ2-1; D is undetermined. CDR3 length: 16 amino acids. V gave up 0 bases and J gave up 2 bases, with 12 bases separating them. Germline V gene sequence: CDR1 SGDLS, CDR2 YYNGEE.

V and J are TRBV29-1 and TRBJ2-2; D is perhaps TRBD2 (6 bases). CDR1 is SQVTM and CDR2 is ANQGSEA in the germline V gene. This CDR3 contains 14 residues. Trimming pared 1 base from V and 2 bases from J, leaving 8 bases between. The CDR3 reads CSVEGAGNTGELFF. The CDR3 bases are TGCAGCGTTGAAGGGGCGGGAAACACCGGGGAGCTGTTTTTT.

The J gene is TRBJ1-1, the V gene TRBV7-9; D is unresolved. The CDR3 runs 14 residues. Trimming removed 2 bases from V and 8 bases from J, with 15 bases in between. The germline gives CDR1 SEHNR, CDR2 FQNEAQ (reference sequence). CDR3 region: CASSLSYGRREAFF. CDR3 bases: TGTGCCAGCAGCTTATCTTACGGGCGAAGAGAAGCTTTCTTT.

The chain recombines TRBV7-2 with TRBJ2-5, with TRBD2 identical over 7 bases. This CDR3 has 14 amino acids. The V gene's germline CDR1 is SGHTA and CDR2 FQGNSA. V shed 2 bases, J shed 3 bases, and the junction held 3 bases outside the gene matches. CDR3 coding DNA: TGTGCCAGCAGCTTAACTAGCGTCGAAGAGACCCAGTACTTC. Amino acids: CASSLTSVEETQYF. The full variable domain, completed using reference TRBV7-2 and TRBJ2-5, is GAGVSQSPSNKVTEKGKDVELRCDPISGHTALYWYRQSLGQGLEFLIYFQGNSAPDKSGLPSDRFSAERTGGSVSTLTIQRTQQEDSAVYLCASSLTSVEETQYFGPGTRLLVL.

V and J are TRBV13 and TRBJ1-6; D unresolved. The germline V and J ends were trimmed by 5 bases and 5 bases, with 16 bases remaining between them. The CDR3 loop spans 16 amino acids. From germline, CDR1 is PRHDT and CDR2 FYEKMQ (reference sequence). The CDR3 region has the DNA TGTGCCAGCAGCCCGACGGGAATCAAACATAATTCACCCCTCCACTTT. Protein: CASSPTGIKHNSPLHF.